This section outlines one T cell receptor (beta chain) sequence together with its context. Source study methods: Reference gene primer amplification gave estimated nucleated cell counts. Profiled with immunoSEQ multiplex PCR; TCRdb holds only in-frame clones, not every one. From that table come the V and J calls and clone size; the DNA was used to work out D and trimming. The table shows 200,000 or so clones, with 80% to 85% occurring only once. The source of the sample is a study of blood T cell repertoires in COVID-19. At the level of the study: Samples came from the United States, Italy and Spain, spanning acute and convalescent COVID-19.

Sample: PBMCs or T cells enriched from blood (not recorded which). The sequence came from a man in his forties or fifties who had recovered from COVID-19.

The CDR3 region has the DNA TGCAGCGTTGAATCGGGGGGGCCCTTCAATGAAAAACTGTTTTTT. As protein: CSVESGGPFNEKLFF. The chain is built from TRBV29-1 and TRBJ1-4; D perhaps matches TRBD1 (6 bases). This CDR3 is 15 amino acids long. Germline-derived CDR1 and CDR2 are SQVTM and ANQGSEA. V was clipped by 2 bases and J by 5 bases, with 15 bases between them.